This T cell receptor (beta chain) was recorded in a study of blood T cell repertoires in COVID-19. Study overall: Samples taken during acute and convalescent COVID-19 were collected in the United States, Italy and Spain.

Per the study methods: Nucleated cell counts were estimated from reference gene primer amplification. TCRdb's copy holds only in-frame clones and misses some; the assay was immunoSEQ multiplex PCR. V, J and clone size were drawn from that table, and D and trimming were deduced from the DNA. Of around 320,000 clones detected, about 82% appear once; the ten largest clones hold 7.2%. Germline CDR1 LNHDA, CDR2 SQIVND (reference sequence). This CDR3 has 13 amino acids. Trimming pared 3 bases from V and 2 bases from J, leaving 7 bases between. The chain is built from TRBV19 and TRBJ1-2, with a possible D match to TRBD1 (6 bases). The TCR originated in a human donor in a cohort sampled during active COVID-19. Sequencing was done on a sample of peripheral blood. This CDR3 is CASSIQGNYGYTF. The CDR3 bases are TGTGCCAGTAGTATTCAGGGGAACTATGGCTACACCTTC.